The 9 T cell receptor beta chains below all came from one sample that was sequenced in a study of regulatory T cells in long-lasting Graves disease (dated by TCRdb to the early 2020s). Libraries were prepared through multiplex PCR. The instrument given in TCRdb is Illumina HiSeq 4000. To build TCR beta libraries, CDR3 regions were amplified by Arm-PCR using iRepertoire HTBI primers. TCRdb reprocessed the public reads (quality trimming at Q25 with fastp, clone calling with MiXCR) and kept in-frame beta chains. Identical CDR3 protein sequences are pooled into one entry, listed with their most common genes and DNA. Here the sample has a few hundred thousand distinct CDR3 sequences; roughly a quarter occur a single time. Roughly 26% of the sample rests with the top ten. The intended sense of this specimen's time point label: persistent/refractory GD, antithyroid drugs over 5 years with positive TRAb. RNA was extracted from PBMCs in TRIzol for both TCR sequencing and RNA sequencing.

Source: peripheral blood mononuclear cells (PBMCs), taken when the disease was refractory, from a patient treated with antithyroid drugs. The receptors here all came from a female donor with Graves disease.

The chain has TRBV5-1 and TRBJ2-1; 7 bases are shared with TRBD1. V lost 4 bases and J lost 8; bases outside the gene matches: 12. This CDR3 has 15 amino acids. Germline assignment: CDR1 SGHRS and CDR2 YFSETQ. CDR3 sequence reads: CASSKGNRGFHEQFF. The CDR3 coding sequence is TGCGCCAGCAGCAAGGGGAACAGGGGCTTTCATGAGCAGTTCTTC.

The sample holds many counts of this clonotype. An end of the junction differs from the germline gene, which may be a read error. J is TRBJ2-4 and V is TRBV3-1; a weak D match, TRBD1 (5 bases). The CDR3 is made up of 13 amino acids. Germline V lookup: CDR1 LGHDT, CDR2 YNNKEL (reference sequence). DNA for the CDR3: TGTGCCAGCAGACAAGGGGCTGGCGACATTCAGTACTTC. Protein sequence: CASRQGAGDIQYF. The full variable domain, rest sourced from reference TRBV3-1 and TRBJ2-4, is DTAVSQTPKYLVTQMGNDKSIKCEQNLGHDTMYWYKQDSKKFLKIMFSYNNKELIINETVPNRFSPKSPDKAHLNLHINSLELGDSAVYFCASRQGAGDIQYFGAGTRLSVL.

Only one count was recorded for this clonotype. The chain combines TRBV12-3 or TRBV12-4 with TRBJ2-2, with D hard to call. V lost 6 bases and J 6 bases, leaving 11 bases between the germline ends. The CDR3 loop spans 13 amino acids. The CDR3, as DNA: TGTGCCAGCAGCTTGAGGCTCCCCGGGGAGCTGTTTTTT. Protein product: CASSLRLPGELFF.

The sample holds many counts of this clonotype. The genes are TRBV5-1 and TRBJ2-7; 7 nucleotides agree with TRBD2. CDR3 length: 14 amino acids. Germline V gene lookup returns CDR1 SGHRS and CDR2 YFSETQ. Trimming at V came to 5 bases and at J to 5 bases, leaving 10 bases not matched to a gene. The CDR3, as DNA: TGCGCCAGCAGATCCCTAGCGGTAGACGACGAGCAGTACTTC. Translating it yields CASRSLAVDDEQYF.

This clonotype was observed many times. CDR3 residues: CASSYDPGREAFF. For the CDR3, the DNA is TGTGCCAGCAGTTACGATCCAGGGCGAGAAGCTTTCTTT. The chain couples TRBV6-5 to TRBJ1-1, with D maybe TRBD1 (5 bases). Germline CDR1 reads MNHEY; CDR2 reads SVGAGI. V dropped 2 bases and J dropped 8 bases, with 12 bases sitting between them. This CDR3 is built from 13 residues.

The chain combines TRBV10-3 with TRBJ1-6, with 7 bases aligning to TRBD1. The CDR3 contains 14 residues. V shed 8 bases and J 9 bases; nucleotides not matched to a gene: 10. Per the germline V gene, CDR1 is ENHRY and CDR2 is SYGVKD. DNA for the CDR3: TGTGCCATCTCAGGGGAGACAGGGAGTTCACCCCTCCACTTT. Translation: CAISGETGSSPLHF.

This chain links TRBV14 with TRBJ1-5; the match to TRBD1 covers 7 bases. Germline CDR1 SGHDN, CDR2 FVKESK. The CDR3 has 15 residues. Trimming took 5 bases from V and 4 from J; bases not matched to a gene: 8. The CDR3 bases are TGTGCCAGCAGCGCTCACCGACAGGGAAATCAGCCCCAGCATTTT. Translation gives CASSAHRQGNQPQHF. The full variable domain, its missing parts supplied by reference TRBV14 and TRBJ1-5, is EAGVTQFPSHSVIEKGQTVTLRCDPISGHDNLYWYRRVMGKEIKFLLHFVKESKQDESGMPNNRFLAERTGGTYSTLKVQPAELEDSGVYFCASSAHRQGNQPQHFGDGTRLSIL.

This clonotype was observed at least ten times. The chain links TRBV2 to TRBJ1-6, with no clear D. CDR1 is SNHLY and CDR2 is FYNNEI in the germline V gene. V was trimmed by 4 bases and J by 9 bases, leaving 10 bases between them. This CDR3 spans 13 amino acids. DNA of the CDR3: TGTGCCAGCAGTGGGTCAGAGGCTTCACCCCTCCACTTT. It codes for CASSGSEASPLHF.

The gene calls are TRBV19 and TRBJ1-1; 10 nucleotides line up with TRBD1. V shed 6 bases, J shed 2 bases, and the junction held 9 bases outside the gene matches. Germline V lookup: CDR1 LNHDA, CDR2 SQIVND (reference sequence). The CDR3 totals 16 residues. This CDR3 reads CASSQGQGRANTEAFF. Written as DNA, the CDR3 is TGTGCCAGTAGCCAGGGACAGGGGAGAGCAAACACTGAAGCTTTCTTT.